Shown below are 14 T cell receptor beta chains from a single sample sequenced in a study of cytotoxic CD8 clonotypes in ibrutinib-treated CLL. Measured with immunoSEQ multiplex PCR; TCRdb has only the in-frame clones, and not every one. The table records 200,000 to 250,000 clones, 60% to 75% of them present only once. The starting material was PBMCs, obtained after 24 months of ibrutinib treatment. The receptors were gathered from a human donor with chronic lymphocytic leukemia.

V gene TRBV5-1 combines with J gene TRBJ2-2, with D possibly called TRBD1 or TRBD2 (5 bases each). The V end was cut by 7 bases, the J end by 2 bases, with 12 bases between. From germline, CDR1 is SGHRS and CDR2 YFSETQ. The CDR3 is 14 residues long. Here the CDR3 DNA reads TGCGCCAGCTCCGGGACGAGAAACACCGGGGAGCTGTTTTTT. This codes for CASSGTRNTGELFF.

V is TRBV30 and J is TRBJ2-1, with 8 bases aligning to TRBD2. Germline loops: CDR1 GTSNPN, CDR2 SVGIG (reference sequence). This CDR3 is built from 14 residues. Trimming at V came to 5 bases and at J to 8 bases, leaving 11 bases not matched to a gene. CDR3: CAWSPGLGNDEQFF. In DNA form, the CDR3 reads TGTGCCTGGTCCCCGGGACTAGGAAACGATGAGCAGTTCTTC.

V gene TRBV27 combines with J gene TRBJ1-2; tentatively, D is TRBD1 (6 bases). Per germline, CDR1 MNHEY and CDR2 SMNVEV (reference sequence). The CDR3 sequence is 14 residues long. Trimming shortened V by 8 bases and J by 6 bases, and 19 bases separated the two germline ends. The CDR3 DNA sequence: TGTGCCAGCCACCAACCGGGACAAGTCAATGGCTACACCTTC. Amino acids: CASHQPGQVNGYTF.

This clone was detected only once. The gene calls are TRBV9 and TRBJ1-5; 7 bases are shared with TRBD1. V trimming: 3 bases; J trimming: 6 bases; junction bases outside the gene matches: 6. CDR3 length equals 14 residues. From germline, CDR1 is SGDLS and CDR2 YYNGEE. The CDR3 region has the DNA TGTGCCAGCAGCGAGACAGGGACGGTTCAGCCCCAGCATTTT. It translates to CASSETGTVQPQHF.

This clone was seen a handful of times. The chain links TRBV9 to TRBJ1-4, with D possibly TRBD1 on 5 matching bases. Trimming pared 4 bases from V and 7 bases from J, leaving 17 bases between. This CDR3 has 15 amino acids. Per the germline V gene, CDR1 is SGDLS and CDR2 is YYNGEE. CDR3 bases: TGTGCCAGCAGCCCACGATGGGGGGAAAGTGAAAAACTGTTTTTT. Protein: CASSPRWGESEKLFF.

There are a few counts of this clone. The CDR3 DNA is TGTGCCAGCTCACCCCCCGACAGGGCAGAGAGAAATGAAAAACTGTTTTTT. Protein sequence: CASSPPDRAERNEKLFF. The rearrangement uses TRBV18 and TRBJ1-4; 7 positions agree with TRBD1. Trimming cost V 3 bases and J 5 bases; bases outside gene matches: 12. The CDR3 consists of 17 residues. The germline V gene has CDR1 KGHSH and CDR2 LQKENI.

This clone was recorded a few times. The V gene is TRBV7-2, the J gene TRBJ1-5, with D perhaps matching TRBD1 (6 bases). CDR1 and CDR2 (germline): SGHTA, FQGNSA. V lost 2 bases to trimming and J lost 5 bases, with 10 bases between them. This CDR3 has 14 residues. The CDR3 DNA reads TGTGCCAGCAGCTTAAGATCAGGGGATCAGCCCCAGCATTTT. Protein: CASSLRSGDQPQHF.

The chain uses TRBV2 and TRBJ2-7, with D hard to call. This CDR3 is built from 13 residues. V dropped 0 bases and J dropped 2 bases, with 5 bases sitting between them. Germline CDR1 SNHLY, CDR2 FYNNEI. The CDR3 loop reads CASSEALTYEQYF. In DNA form, the CDR3 reads TGTGCCAGCAGTGAAGCCCTAACCTACGAGCAGTACTTC. The whole variable domain, filled in from reference TRBV2 and TRBJ2-7, reads EPEVTQTPSHQVTQMGQEVILRCVPISNHLYFYWYRQILGQKVEFLVSFYNNEISEKSEIFDDQFSVERPDGSNFTLKIRSTKLEDSAMYFCASSEALTYEQYFGPGTRLTVT.

The genes are TRBV4-2 and TRBJ1-1, with D hard to call. Germline CDR1 and CDR2: LGHNA and YNFKEQ. This CDR3 is 12 amino acids long. V was trimmed by 1 base and J by 5 bases, leaving 5 bases between them. The CDR3 DNA is TGTGCCAGCAGCCAAGTAAAAACTGAAGCTTTCTTT. Its translation is CASSQVKTEAFF.

The gene calls are TRBV28 and TRBJ2-7; a possible D gene is TRBD2 (7 bases). The CDR3 totals 15 residues. Germline loops: CDR1 MDHEN, CDR2 SYDVKM. V shed 5 bases and J shed 4 bases, with 18 bases lying between them. DNA of the CDR3: TGTGCCAGCAGTCTCTCTGGTGCGGGGGCTTACGAGCAGTACTTC. Translation: CASSLSGAGAYEQYF.

The V gene is TRBV5-1, the J gene TRBJ2-7; 7 bases are shared with TRBD1. The CDR3 runs to 16 residues. V lost 4 bases, J lost 2 bases, and 12 bases stayed unmatched. Per the germline V gene, CDR1 is SGHRS and CDR2 is YFSETQ. In DNA, the CDR3 is TGCGCCAGCAGCCAGTCGACAGGGCCGGGCACCTACGAGCAGTACTTC. This codes for CASSQSTGPGTYEQYF.

The chain uses TRBV28 and TRBJ1-2; TRBD1 matches at 9 bases. CDR3 size: 15 residues. V lost 1 base, J lost 7 bases, and 7 bases stayed unmatched. Germline values: CDR1 MDHEN, CDR2 SYDVKM. CDR3 DNA: TGTGCCAGCAGTTTATTTCACAGGGGGCAGGGTGGCTACACCTTC. Amino acid sequence: CASSLFHRGQGGYTF.

This clone was found once. The chain is built from TRBV28 and TRBJ1-3; a possible D gene is TRBD1 (6 bases). V was pared by 1 base and J by 7 bases, with 14 bases between. The CDR3 consists of 15 residues. CDR1 MDHEN and CDR2 SYDVKM come from the germline V gene. The CDR3: CASSLFRGGQNTIYF. Here the CDR3 DNA reads TGTGCCAGCAGTTTATTCCGGGGGGGGCAGAACACCATATATTTT.

The chain is built from TRBV27 and TRBJ2-7, with TRBD1 identical over 11 bases. Germline V gene lookup returns CDR1 MNHEY and CDR2 SMNVEV (reference sequence). The CDR3 loop spans 15 amino acids. V gave up 8 bases and J gave up 3 bases; unmatched junction bases: 9. The CDR3 DNA sequence: TGTGCCAGCGCCTCCGGGACAGGGGGATTCTACGAGCAGTACTTC. Protein product: CASASGTGGFYEQYF.